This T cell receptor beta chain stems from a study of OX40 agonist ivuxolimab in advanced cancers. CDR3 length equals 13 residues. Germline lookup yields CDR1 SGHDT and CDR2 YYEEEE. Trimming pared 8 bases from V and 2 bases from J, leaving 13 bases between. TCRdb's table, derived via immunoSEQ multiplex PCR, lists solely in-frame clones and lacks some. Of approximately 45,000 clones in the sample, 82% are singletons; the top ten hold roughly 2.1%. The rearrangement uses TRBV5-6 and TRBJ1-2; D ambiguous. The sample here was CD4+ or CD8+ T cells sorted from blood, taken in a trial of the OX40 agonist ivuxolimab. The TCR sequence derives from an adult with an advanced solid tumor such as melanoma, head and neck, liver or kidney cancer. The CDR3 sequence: CASKSGRNYGYTF. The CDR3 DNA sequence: TGTGCCAGTAAATCAGGTCGGAACTATGGCTACACCTTC.